This entry describes one T cell receptor beta chain. The record originates from a study of shared clonotypes between healthy human individuals. There are 16 residues in the CDR3. V lost 7 bases and J lost 7, with 25 bases in between. The V gene's germline CDR1 is SNHLY and CDR2 FYNNEI. The assay was immunoSEQ multiplex PCR, and TCRdb's table has in-frame clones only and misses some. Of approximately 980,000 clones listed, approximately 80% were seen once; the top ten hold approximately 1.5%. Sequencing was carried out using memory CD4+ T cells sorted from blood. The subset is: CD45RA-negative fraction. This receptor was taken from a young man in good health. This rearrangement joins TRBV2 to TRBJ1-2; D is perhaps TRBD1 (5 bases). The CDR3 nucleotides are TGTGCCAGCACCGGGGGACGGAGTCTCTCCTTTGGTGGCTACACCTTC. The encoded protein is CASTGGRSLSFGGYTF.